This is a list of T cell receptor beta chains from one sample in a study of breast tumors, draining lymph nodes, adjacent tissues. TCRdb recomputed calls from the multiplex PCR reads with MiXCR, one row per CDR3 protein. This sample yields some 130,000 distinct CDR3 sequences, of which approximately 20% are seen a single time; more than 3% belongs to the top ten. The sample comprised axillary lymph node tissue. The source is a female donor with breast cancer. Some clones in this sample may be carry-over from other donors' samples. The CDR3 runs from the conserved cysteine through the conserved F or W. D genes are given only for firm matches. The size of a clone is reported for some rows only, either as once, few or many, or as a class for expanded clones.

>16|TRBV20-1|TRBD2|TRBJ2-7|many
CSAAISTGGPVYEQYF
TGCAGTGCCGCGATTTCTACGGGAGGGCCCGTCTACGAGCAGTACTTC
>18|TRBV3-1|TRBD2|TRBJ2-1|few
CASSQELSGRVGYNEQFF
TGTGCCAGCAGCCAAGAGCTTAGCGGGAGAGTGGGTTACAATGAGCAGTTCTTC
>15|TRBV6-6|TRBD2|TRBJ2-2|NA
CASSRLAGETGELFF
TGTGCCAGCAGCCGACTAGCGGGAGAAACCGGGGAGCTGTTTTTT
>14|TRBV20-1|NA|TRBJ1-2|many
CSARGPGTNYGYTF
TGCAGTGCTAGGGGCCCGGGAACTAACTATGGCTACACCTTC
>13|TRBV29-1|NA|TRBJ2-5|NA
CSVETGWGETQYF
TGCAGCGTTGAAACAGGGTGGGGAGAGACCCAGTACTTC
>15|TRBV19|TRBD2|TRBJ2-1|many
CASSIRGLAGGEQFF
TGTGCCAGTAGTATTCGGGGACTAGCGGGAGGTGAGCAGTTCTTC
>15|TRBV7-3|TRBD2|TRBJ2-3|many
CASSSYSGGADTQYF
TGTGCCAGCAGCTCCTATAGCGGGGGGGCAGATACGCAGTATTTT
>15|TRBV29-1|TRBD2|TRBJ2-7|many
CSVAGTSSLGYEQYF
TGCAGCGTGGCAGGGACTAGCTCCTTGGGCTATGAGCAGTACTTC
>16|TRBV5-1|TRBD1|TRBJ2-1|many
CASSLIAGQGAGEQFF
TGCGCCAGCAGCTTGATTGCGGGGCAGGGGGCGGGTGAGCAGTTCTTC
>15|TRBV5-5|NA|TRBJ2-3|many
CASSWRGVSTDTQYF
TGTGCCAGCAGCTGGCGAGGGGTGAGCACAGATACGCAGTATTTT
>15|TRBV20-1|NA|TRBJ2-5|many
CSASGLVGQQETQYF
TGCAGTGCTAGTGGGCTCGTCGGCCAACAAGAGACCCAGTACTTC
>13|TRBV5-4|NA|TRBJ2-7|many
CASSLGPNYEQYF
TGTGCCAGCAGCTTGGGGCCAAACTACGAGCAGTACTTC
>19|TRBV5-6|TRBD2|TRBJ2-3|many
CASSLPGLAGGPSADTQYF
TGTGCCAGCAGCCTTCCGGGACTAGCGGGAGGGCCGTCAGCGGATACGCAGTATTTT
>13|TRBV2|NA|TRBJ2-7|many
CASRAPGVYEQYF
TGTGCCAGCAGGGCCCCGGGCGTCTACGAGCAGTACTTC
>13|TRBV6-1|NA|TRBJ2-7|many
CASSEAEASEQYF
TGTGCCAGCAGTGAAGCAGAGGCTAGCGAGCAGTACTTC
>14|TRBV20-1|TRBD2|TRBJ2-5|many
CSAAGGAPGETQYF
TGCAGTGCTGCGGGGGGCGCTCCGGGAGAGACCCAGTACTTC
>17|TRBV27|TRBD2|TRBJ2-1|NA
CARGGLTSILFYNEQFF
TGTGCCCGGGGGGGGTTGACTAGCATACTTTTCTACAATGAGCAGTTCTTC
>15|TRBV20-1|TRBD1|TRBJ1-6|NA
CSARATGGYNSPLHF
TGCAGTGCTAGGGCGACAGGGGGTTATAATTCACCCCTCCACTTT
>16|TRBV5-1|TRBD1|TRBJ2-3|many
CASSLGDRGRADTQYF
TGCGCCAGCAGCTTGGGGGACAGGGGGCGAGCAGATACGCAGTATTTT
>15|TRBV9|NA|TRBJ2-5|many
CASSVLDSRQETQYF
TGTGCCAGCAGCGTACTCGACAGCCGCCAAGAGACCCAGTACTTC
>15|TRBV6-6|TRBD2|TRBJ2-3|many
CASSNRAGGTDTQYF
TGTGCCAGCAGTAACCGAGCGGGGGGCACAGATACGCAGTATTTT
>15|TRBV6-1|TRBD1|TRBJ2-1|many
CASRTSRTGDNEQFF
TGTGCCAGCAGGACGTCCCGGACAGGAGACAATGAGCAGTTCTTC
>15|TRBV29-1|TRBD1|TRBJ2-5|medium-sized
CSVDRDRGGWETQYF
TGCAGCGTTGACCGGGACAGGGGAGGATGGGAGACCCAGTACTTC
>14|TRBV6-1|NA|TRBJ2-3|many
CASSSMPSTDTQYF
TGTGCCAGCAGCTCTATGCCTAGCACAGATACGCAGTATTTT
>15|TRBV18|TRBD1|TRBJ2-5|NA
CASSPITGGAETQYF
TGTGCCAGCTCACCCATAACAGGGGGCGCGGAGACCCAGTACTTC
>13|TRBV27|TRBD1|TRBJ1-5|many
CASRTGGNQPQHF
TGTGCCAGCAGGACAGGGGGCAATCAGCCCCAGCATTTT
>15|TRBV20-1|TRBD1|TRBJ1-2|many
CSARDQGGTGDGYTF
TGCAGTGCTAGAGATCAGGGCGGGACAGGGGACGGCTACACCTTC
>15|TRBV27|TRBD1|TRBJ1-2|NA
CASSLRPDRGLGYTF
TGTGCCAGCAGTTTAAGGCCCGACAGGGGGCTTGGCTACACCTTC
>11|TRBV2|NA|TRBJ1-2|many
CASSRENGYTF
TGTGCCAGCAGTAGGGAGAATGGCTACACCTTC
>15|TRBV12-3/TRBV12-4|TRBD1|TRBJ1-2|many
CASTDLPGTGARYTF
TGTGCCAGCACCGATCTGCCCGGGACAGGGGCCCGCTACACCTTC
>15|TRBV7-2|NA|TRBJ1-5|many
CASSLSSLGNQPQHF
TGTGCCAGCAGCTTAAGCAGCCTTGGCAATCAGCCCCAGCATTTT
>14|TRBV20-1|NA|TRBJ1-6|many
CSAERRGDNSPLHF
TGCAGTGCTGAGAGACGCGGGGATAATTCACCCCTCCACTTT
>13|TRBV28|NA|TRBJ2-1|many
CASEGVSYNEQFF
TGTGCCTCTGAGGGAGTCTCCTACAATGAGCAGTTCTTC
>14|TRBV7-2|TRBD2|TRBJ2-7|many
CASSLTSGRGEQYF
TGTGCCAGCAGCTTGACTAGCGGGAGGGGCGAGCAGTACTTC
>14|TRBV11-2|NA|TRBJ2-1|many
CASSFHQGANEQFF
TGTGCCAGCAGCTTCCACCAGGGAGCCAATGAGCAGTTCTTC
>11|TRBV30|NA|TRBJ2-2|NA
CAWSGTGELFF
TGTGCCTGGAGTGGCACCGGGGAGCTGTTTTTT
>12|TRBV20-1|NA|TRBJ2-5|many
CSAETIEETQYF
TGCAGTGCTGAAACTATCGAAGAGACCCAGTACTTC
>15|TRBV20-1|NA|TRBJ2-5|many
CSASLIGGGKETQYF
TGCAGTGCTAGCTTGATAGGGGGAGGAAAGGAGACCCAGTACTTC
>14|TRBV18|NA|TRBJ2-1|NA
CASSLRTDNNEQFF
TGTGCCAGCTCCCTGAGGACTGACAACAATGAGCAGTTCTTC
>13|TRBV20-1|NA|TRBJ2-7|many
CSATGTPSYEQYF
TGCAGTGCTACCGGGACCCCGTCCTACGAGCAGTACTTC
>14|TRBV10-3|TRBD2|TRBJ2-3|many
CAIRASGSTDTQYF
TGTGCCATCAGGGCTAGCGGGAGCACAGATACGCAGTATTTT
>14|TRBV6-4|NA|TRBJ2-1|many
CASSDSNSYNEQFF
TGTGCCAGCAGTGACTCCAACTCCTACAATGAGCAGTTCTTC
>17|TRBV5-1|NA|TRBJ2-3|many
CASSSYGGRNAQHTQYF
TGCGCCAGCAGCTCTTATGGAGGCAGGAATGCACAACATACGCAGTATTTT